A selection of T cell receptor beta chains follows, all from one sample in a study of CD8 T cells in Susac syndrome. TCRdb reprocessed the immunoSEQ multiplex PCR reads via MiXCR and lists one record per CDR3 protein. The table has about 300,000 distinct CDR3 sequences, 89% seen once; the top ten hold 0.18%. Material: CD8+ T cells from PBMCs. The receptor source for this set is a human donor with multiple sclerosis. The CDR3 runs from the conserved cysteine through the conserved F or W. D genes are given only for firm matches. Clone sizes are given selectively: once, few, many, or a class where the clone is expanded.

d_gene,abundance,v_gene,j_gene,CDR3aa,CDR3nt
NA,NA,TRBV30,TRBJ1-3,CAWMSGFLGNTIYF,TGTGCCTGGATGAGCGGGTTTTTGGGAAACACCATATATTTT
NA,once,TRBV25-1,TRBJ2-2,CASSEPGHELFF,TGTGCCAGCAGTGAACCAGGACACGAGCTGTTTTTT
NA,NA,TRBV4-2,TRBJ2-7,CASSQDSGSYEQYF,TGTGCCAGCAGCCAAGATTCTGGTAGCTACGAGCAGTACTTC
NA,few,TRBV6-1,TRBJ2-5,CASSAIGGGQETQYF,TGTGCCAGCAGTGCCATAGGGGGGGGGCAAGAGACCCAGTACTTC
NA,NA,TRBV12-3/TRBV12-4,TRBJ1-2,CASSLISEGMNYGYTF,TGTGCCAGCAGTTTAATTAGTGAGGGAATGAACTATGGCTACACCTTC
NA,NA,TRBV12-3/TRBV12-4,TRBJ1-5,CASRSGQYNQPQHF,TGTGCCAGCAGATCCGGACAGTACAATCAGCCCCAGCATTTT
TRBD2,NA,TRBV20-1,TRBJ2-1,CSASPLAGEVNEQFF,TGCAGTGCTTCCCCACTAGCGGGAGAGGTCAATGAGCAGTTCTTC
NA,NA,TRBV7-2,TRBJ2-3,CASSPHLLAGLTDTQYF,TGTGCCAGCAGCCCTCATCTTTTGGCGGGGTTGACAGATACGCAGTATTTT
TRBD1,NA,TRBV9,TRBJ2-1,CASSVVGGPEQFF,TGTGCCAGCAGCGTAGTAGGGGGCCCTGAGCAGTTCTTC
TRBD1,NA,TRBV7-9,TRBJ1-2,CASSVPDRGSYGYTF,TGTGCCAGCAGCGTTCCGGACAGGGGGAGCTATGGCTACACCTTC
NA,NA,TRBV24-1,TRBJ1-1,CATRGGTSFEAFF,TGTGCCACCCGGGGGGGGACCAGCTTTGAAGCTTTCTTT
NA,NA,TRBV7-9,TRBJ2-7,CASSLAGGTRSYEQYF,TGTGCCAGCAGCTTAGCCGGCGGGACAAGATCCTACGAGCAGTACTTC
NA,few,TRBV27,TRBJ2-7,CASSFSTPYEQYF,TGTGCCAGCAGTTTTTCAACCCCCTACGAGCAGTACTTC
TRBD1,NA,TRBV7-3,TRBJ1-1,CASSSVPGQATEAFF,TGTGCCAGCAGCTCAGTGCCGGGACAGGCTACTGAAGCTTTCTTT
NA,NA,TRBV20-1,TRBJ2-7,CSANRVEQYF,TGCAGTGCTAACAGGGTCGAGCAGTACTTC
NA,NA,TRBV4-1,TRBJ2-3,CASSPPGPTDTQYF,TGCGCCAGCAGCCCCCCAGGGCCCACAGATACGCAGTATTTT
TRBD2,NA,TRBV27,TRBJ2-2,CASSSSILGLAEGTGELFF,TGTGCCAGCAGTTCTTCCATACTGGGACTAGCGGAGGGGACCGGGGAGCTGTTTTTT